The source of this T cell receptor (beta chain) is a study of memory CD4+ T cells and cytomegalovirus serostatus. Single viable CD3+CD4+CD8-CD45RO+ cells were sorted as the memory CD4+ T cells. CMV serostatus came from serum IgG against pp150, pp28, p38, p52. General study results and limits: CD4+ memory repertoires contained about two fifths of the 164 reported CMV TCRbeta sequences.

As concerns this clone: Its antigen remains unknown.

Some clones are missing from TCRdb's copy, which holds only in-frame ones; the method was immunoSEQ multiplex PCR. This sample has about 41,000 clones, with 70% to 80% found just once. Trimming took 1 base from V and 2 from J, leaving 9 bases between them. The germline V gene has CDR1 SGHTA and CDR2 FQGNSA. The CDR3 runs to 14 residues. The chain uses TRBV7-2 and TRBJ2-7; no definite D call. Sequenced input: memory CD4+ T cells from blood. This clonotype was sampled from an adult in good health and CMV-seronegative. CDR3 amino acids: CASSLGLFTYEQYF. The CDR3 DNA sequence: TGTGCCAGCAGCTTAGGGCTCTTTACCTACGAGCAGTACTTC.